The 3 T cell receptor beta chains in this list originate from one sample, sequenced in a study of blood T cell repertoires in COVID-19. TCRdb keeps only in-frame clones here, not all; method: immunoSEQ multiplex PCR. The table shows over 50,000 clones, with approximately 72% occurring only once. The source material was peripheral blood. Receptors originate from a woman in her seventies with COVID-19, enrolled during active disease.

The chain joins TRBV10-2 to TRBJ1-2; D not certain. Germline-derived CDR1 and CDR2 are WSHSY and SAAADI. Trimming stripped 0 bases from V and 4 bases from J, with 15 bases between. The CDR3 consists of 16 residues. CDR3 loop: CASSESWRSDVYGYTF. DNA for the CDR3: TGCGCCAGCAGTGAGTCGTGGAGATCCGACGTCTATGGCTACACCTTC.

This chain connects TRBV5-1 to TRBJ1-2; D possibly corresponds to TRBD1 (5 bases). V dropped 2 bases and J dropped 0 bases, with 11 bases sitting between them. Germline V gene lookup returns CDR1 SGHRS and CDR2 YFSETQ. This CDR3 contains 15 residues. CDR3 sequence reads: CASSLEGDSNYGYTF. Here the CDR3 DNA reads TGCGCCAGCAGCTTAGAAGGGGATTCTAACTATGGCTACACCTTC.

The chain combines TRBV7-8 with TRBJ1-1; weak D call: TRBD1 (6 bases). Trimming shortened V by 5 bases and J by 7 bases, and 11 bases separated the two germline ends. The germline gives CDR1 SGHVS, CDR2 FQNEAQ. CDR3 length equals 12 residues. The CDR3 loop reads CASSIRQDEAFF. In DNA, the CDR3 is TGTGCCAGCAGCATTCGACAGGATGAAGCTTTCTTT.